This record covers a single T cell receptor beta chain. Antigen specificity is unknown. Germline V gene lookup returns CDR1 LNHDA and CDR2 SQIVND (reference sequence). V dropped 2 bases and J dropped 5; count of bases not matched to a gene: 17. The CDR3 sequence is 18 residues long. The record originates from a study of vaccination and CD4 T cells after COVID-19. TCRdb re-derived calls from the PCR reads in MiXCR, one entry per CDR3 protein. The sample contains around 16,000 distinct CDR3 sequences, roughly two thirds of which appear only once. Whole-study results and caveats: In convalescent patients, a median around 86% of reactive clones appeared only post-vaccination. For convalescent patients, 304 of the 307 vaccine-specific clones analyzed were classified as spike mono-reactive.

V usage is TRBV19 and J usage is TRBJ1-2, with 7 nucleotides matching TRBD1. The sample was CD4+ T cells from blood, taken after SARS-CoV-2 vaccination. The receptor was isolated from a human donor who had recovered from COVID-19. The CDR3: CASSIFFIQGTELYGYTF. In DNA form, the CDR3 reads TGTGCCAGTAGTATATTCTTTATACAGGGGACGGAATTATATGGCTACACCTTC.